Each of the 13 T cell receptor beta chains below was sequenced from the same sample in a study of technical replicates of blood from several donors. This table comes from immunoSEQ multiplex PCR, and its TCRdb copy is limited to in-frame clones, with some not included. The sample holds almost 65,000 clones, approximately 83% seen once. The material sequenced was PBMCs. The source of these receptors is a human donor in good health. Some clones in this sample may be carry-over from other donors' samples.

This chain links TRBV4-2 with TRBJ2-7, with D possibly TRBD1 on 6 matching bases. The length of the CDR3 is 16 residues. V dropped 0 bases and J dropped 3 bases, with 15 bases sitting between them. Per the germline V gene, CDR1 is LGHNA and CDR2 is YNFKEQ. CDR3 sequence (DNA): TGTGCCAGCAGCCAAGATACTCCGCCAGGGGTCTACGAGCAGTACTTC. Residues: CASSQDTPPGVYEQYF.

DNA for the CDR3: TGTGCCAGTAGTAGGGAAGGGGCGAGTGGTTCACCCCTCCACTTT. Translation gives CASSREGASGSPLHF. V usage is TRBV19 and J usage is TRBJ1-6; tentative D call: TRBD1 (5 bases). The CDR3 loop spans 15 amino acids. Trimming stripped 4 bases from V and 9 bases from J, with 16 bases between. Germline CDR1 is LNHDA and CDR2 is SQIVND (reference sequence). Filled out from reference TRBV19 and TRBJ1-6, the complete variable domain reads DGGITQSPKYLFRKEGQNVTLSCEQNLNHDAMYWYRQDPGQGLRLIYYSQIVNDFQKGDIAEGYSVSREKKESFPLTVTSAQKNPTAFYLCASSREGASGSPLHFGNGTRLTVT.

The CDR3 bases are TGTGCCAGCAGTCCACACGACACGTCCACCGGGGAGCTGTTTTTT. Its translation: CASSPHDTSTGELFF. The chain employs TRBV6-6 and TRBJ2-2; no clear D. The CDR3 covers 15 residues. In germline, CDR1 is MNHNY, CDR2 SVGAGI (reference sequence). V was pared by 5 bases and J by 4 bases, with 14 bases between.

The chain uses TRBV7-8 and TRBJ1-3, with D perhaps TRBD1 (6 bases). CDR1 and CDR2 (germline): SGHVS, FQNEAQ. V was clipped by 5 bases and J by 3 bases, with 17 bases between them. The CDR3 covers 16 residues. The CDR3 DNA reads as TGTGCCAGCAGCGCCCGACAGGATCCAGGTGGAAACACCATATATTTT. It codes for CASSARQDPGGNTIYF.

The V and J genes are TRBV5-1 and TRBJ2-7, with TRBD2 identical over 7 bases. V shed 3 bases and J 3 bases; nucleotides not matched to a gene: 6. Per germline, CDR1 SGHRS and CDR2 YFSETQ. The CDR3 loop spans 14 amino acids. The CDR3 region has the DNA TGCGCCAGCAGCTCAAGCGGGGCTTACTACGAGCAGTACTTC. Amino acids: CASSSSGAYYEQYF.

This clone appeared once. This chain's CDR3 is CASSRVAGGTDTQYF. Written as DNA, the CDR3 is TGTGCCAGCAGCCGTGTAGCGGGAGGCACAGATACGCAGTATTTT. V gene TRBV7-9 combines with J gene TRBJ2-3, with 9 bases that match TRBD2. V dropped 5 bases and J dropped 1; count of bases not matched to a gene: 4. Germline-derived CDR1 and CDR2 are SEHNR and FQNEAQ (reference sequence). There are 15 residues in the CDR3.

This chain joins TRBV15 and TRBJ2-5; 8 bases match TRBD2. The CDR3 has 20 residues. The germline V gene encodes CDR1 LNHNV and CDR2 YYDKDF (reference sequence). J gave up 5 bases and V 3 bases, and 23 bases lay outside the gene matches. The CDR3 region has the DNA TGTGCCACCAGCAGTGGAGAAAACGGGAGGGGGGTTAATGTACGGGAGACCCAGTACTTC. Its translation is CATSSGENGRGVNVRETQYF.

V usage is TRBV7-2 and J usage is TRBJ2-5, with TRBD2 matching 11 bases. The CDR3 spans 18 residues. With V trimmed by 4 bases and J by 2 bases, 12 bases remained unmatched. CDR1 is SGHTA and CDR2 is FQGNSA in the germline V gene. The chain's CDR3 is CASSYTGTSGVRQETQYF. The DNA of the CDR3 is TGTGCCAGCAGCTACACCGGGACTAGCGGAGTTAGACAAGAGACCCAGTACTTC.

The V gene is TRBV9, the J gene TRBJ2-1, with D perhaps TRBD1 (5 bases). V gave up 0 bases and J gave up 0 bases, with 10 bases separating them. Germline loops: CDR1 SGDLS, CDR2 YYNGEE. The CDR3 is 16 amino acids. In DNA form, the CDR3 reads TGTGCCAGCAGCGTAGGACAGCGAAACTCCTACAATGAGCAGTTCTTC. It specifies CASSVGQRNSYNEQFF.

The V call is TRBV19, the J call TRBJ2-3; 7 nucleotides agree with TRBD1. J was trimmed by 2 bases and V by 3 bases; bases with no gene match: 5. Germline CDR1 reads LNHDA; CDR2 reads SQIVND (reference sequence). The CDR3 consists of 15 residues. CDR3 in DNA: TGTGCCAGTAGTATGACGGGACAGTACACAGATACGCAGTATTTT. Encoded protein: CASSMTGQYTDTQYF. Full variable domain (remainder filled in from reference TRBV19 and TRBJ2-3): DGGITQSPKYLFRKEGQNVTLSCEQNLNHDAMYWYRQDPGQGLRLIYYSQIVNDFQKGDIAEGYSVSREKKESFPLTVTSAQKNPTAFYLCASSMTGQYTDTQYFGPGTRLTVL.

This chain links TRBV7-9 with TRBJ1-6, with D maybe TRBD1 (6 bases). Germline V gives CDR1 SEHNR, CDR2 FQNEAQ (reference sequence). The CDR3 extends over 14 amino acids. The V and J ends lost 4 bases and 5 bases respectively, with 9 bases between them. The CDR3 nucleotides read TGTGCCAGCAGCTCAGACAGGAATAATTCACCCCTCCACTTT. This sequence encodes CASSSDRNNSPLHF.

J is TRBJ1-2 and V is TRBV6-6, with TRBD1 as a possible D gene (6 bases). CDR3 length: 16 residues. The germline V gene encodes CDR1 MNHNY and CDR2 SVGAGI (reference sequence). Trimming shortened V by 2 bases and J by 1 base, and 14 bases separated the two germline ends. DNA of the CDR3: TGTGCCAGCAGTTACACCGGGGACAAAATTAACTATGGCTACACCTTC. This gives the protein CASSYTGDKINYGYTF.

CDR3 loop: CASSQDRSGTGELFF. DNA for the CDR3: TGCGCCAGCAGCCAAGATCGTTCAGGGACCGGGGAGCTGTTTTTT. The chain carries TRBV4-3 and TRBJ2-2, with D possibly matching TRBD1 (5 bases). Per the germline V gene, CDR1 is LGHNA and CDR2 is YSLEER. This CDR3 comprises 15 residues. V was shortened by 0 bases and J by 5 bases, with 10 bases between the two germline ends.